This TCR beta chain emerged from a study of regulatory T cells in long-lasting Graves disease. Note on this clonotype: What it binds is unknown.

General study findings and limits: Persistent disease showed a preference for TRBV28, TRBJ1-2 and TRBJ2-5.

CDR1 is SGDLS, CDR2 YYNGEE, per germline. There are 15 residues in the CDR3. V gave up 2 bases and J gave up 4 bases, with 12 bases separating them. Time point described: newly diagnosed GD, antithyroid drugs for less than 3 months. From RNA extracted from PBMCs, the TCR library was made. EDTA tubes held 9 to 10 milliliters of peripheral blood from each patient. Construction of the TCR beta libraries employed iRepertoire HTBI primers in conjunction with Arm-PCR of CDR3 regions. One entry per CDR3 protein, called by TCRdb with MiXCR from the multiplex PCR reads. This repertoire shows 350,000 to 450,000 distinct CDR3 sequences, 14% to 15% found once; its top ten account for about 7.8%. These data are also associated with another study on T cells in Graves' hyperthyroidism and ophthalmopathy. From that second work: Absence of ophthalmopathy progression within 18 months defined stable Graves' hyperthyroidism.

V and J are TRBV9 and TRBJ2-2, with a tentative D call TRBD2 (6 bases). The clonotype originates from a woman aged 40 to 50 with Graves disease. The sample consisted of peripheral blood mononuclear cells (PBMCs), taken at new diagnosis, from a patient treated with antithyroid drugs. The CDR3 protein is CASSVIGGGTGELFF. The CDR3 nucleotides read TGTGCCAGCAGCGTCATTGGGGGAGGCACCGGGGAGCTGTTTTTT.